This T cell receptor beta chain is from a study of shared clonotypes between healthy human individuals. Study-level background: Plates per donor: three CD4 naive, three CD4 memory, two CD8 naive, one CD8 memory.

CDR3 length equals 16 residues. J gave up 1 base and V 4 bases, and 7 bases lay outside the gene matches. CDR1 and CDR2 from the germline V gene are SGHAT and FQNNGV. Produced via immunoSEQ multiplex PCR; TCRdb's table is partial and in-frame only. The table has 2.3 million or so clones, approximately 93% seen once. The chain has TRBV11-2 and TRBJ2-5, with TRBD1 matching over 9 bases. The sequence was collected from a man aged 18 to 29 in good health. Some clones in this sample may be carry-over from other donors' samples. Specimen: naive CD4+ T cells from PBMCs. Noted subset: CD45RA+ positively selected. The CDR3 coding sequence is TGTGCCAGCAGCTCAGACAGGGGGACCTTCCAAGAGACCCAGTACTTC. Protein product: CASSSDRGTFQETQYF.